What follows is one TCR beta chain and its context. The antigen is not known. This sample is drawn from a study of STAT3 mutations in large granular lymphocyte leukemia. Findings of the study overall: All newly emerging clones after therapy were STAT3 wild type. In several patients, dominant TCR clone burden exceeded STAT3 mutant burden. Every T-LGLL patient had at least one immunodominant TCRbeta clonotype.

The CDR3 has 14 residues. V gave up 3 bases and J gave up 2 bases; unmatched junction bases: 1. Germline V lookup: CDR1 MNHEY, CDR2 SVGAGI. This table comes from immunoSEQ multiplex PCR, and its TCRdb copy is limited to in-frame clones, with some not included. The sample consists of approximately 5,500 clones, around a third of them appearing once. The TCR comes from a woman in her thirties or forties with T-cell large granular lymphocyte leukemia. Some clones in this sample may be carry-over from other donors' samples. The V and J genes are TRBV6-5 and TRBJ2-7; 10 bases are shared with TRBD1. The sequenced sample consisted of peripheral blood mononuclear cells. The CDR3 DNA reads TGTGCCAGCAGTTATGGGACAGGGGCCTACGAGCAGTACTTC. Its protein product is CASSYGTGAYEQYF.